Following are 19 T cell receptor beta chains from one sample sequenced in a study of graft-versus-host responses after intestinal transplantation. The method was immunoSEQ multiplex PCR; TCRdb's version includes in-frame clones alone and lacks a portion of them. The data contain 99,000 or so clones, 86% of them singletons. The sample consisted of PBMCs, taken 255 days after intestinal transplant. Receptors were obtained from a human patient who received an intestinal transplant, so some T cells may come from the graft donor.

In this sample, this clone turned up a few times. This chain joins TRBV2 and TRBJ1-6, with 8 bases that match TRBD1. J gave up 10 bases and V 3 bases, and 2 bases lay outside the gene matches. This CDR3 region has 13 residues. The germline V gene has CDR1 SNHLY and CDR2 FYNNEI. The CDR3: CASSEDRESPLHF. The DNA for the CDR3 is TGTGCCAGCAGTGAGGACAGGGAATCACCCCTCCACTTT.

The chain is built from TRBV28 and TRBJ2-7, with a possible D match to TRBD1 (5 bases). Trimming stripped 4 bases from V and 4 bases from J, with 11 bases between. Germline loops: CDR1 MDHEN, CDR2 SYDVKM. The CDR3 runs to 13 residues. The CDR3 is CASSSGFGYEQYF. The CDR3 nucleotides are TGTGCCAGCAGTTCAGGGTTTGGGTACGAGCAGTACTTC.

V usage is TRBV19 and J usage is TRBJ1-5; 7 bases agree with TRBD1. This CDR3 is 17 amino acids long. Trimming removed 2 bases from V and 4 bases from J; junction bases left unmatched: 11. CDR1 and CDR2 from the germline V gene are LNHDA and SQIVND (reference sequence). The CDR3 spells CASSILRGGQPNQPQHF. CDR3 DNA: TGTGCCAGTAGTATATTAAGGGGGGGACAGCCGAATCAGCCCCAGCATTTT.

The chain recombines TRBV5-6 with TRBJ2-2, with no clear D. The CDR3 has 13 amino acids. Deletions cut 0 bases from V and 5 bases from J, with 5 bases between. Germline values: CDR1 SGHDT, CDR2 YYEEEE. The CDR3 sequence: CASSLERTGELFF. The CDR3 DNA is TGTGCCAGCAGCTTGGAGAGGACCGGGGAGCTGTTTTTT.

The V gene is TRBV15, the J gene TRBJ1-5; 7 bases agree with TRBD1. CDR1 LNHNV and CDR2 YYDKDF come from the germline V gene (reference sequence). This CDR3 has 15 amino acids. The V segment lost 1 base and the J segment 5 bases; nucleotides outside the gene matches: 5. In nucleotides, the CDR3 is TGTGCCACCAGCAGAGCGACAGGGCCCTATCAGCCCCAGCATTTT. Its protein product is CATSRATGPYQPQHF.

The chain combines TRBV5-1 with TRBJ2-5, with D perhaps TRBD1 (5 bases). CDR1 SGHRS and CDR2 YFSETQ come from the germline V gene. Trimming took 3 bases from V and 1 from J, leaving 10 bases between them. CDR3 length: 14 residues. CDR3 in amino acids: CASSWGRAQETQYF. CDR3 nucleotide sequence: TGCGCCAGCAGCTGGGGCCGGGCCCAAGAGACCCAGTACTTC.

This clone has just one count. The chain has TRBV28 and TRBJ2-5, with 8 bases aligning to TRBD2. The CDR3 consists of 18 residues. Trimming cost V 3 bases and J 0 bases; bases outside gene matches: 12. Germline V gene lookup returns CDR1 MDHEN and CDR2 SYDVKM. The CDR3 sequence is CASSLGSVAGKYQETQYF. CDR3 bases: TGTGCCAGCAGTTTGGGGTCTGTAGCGGGAAAATACCAAGAGACCCAGTACTTC.

The chain links TRBV10-2 to TRBJ2-2; no definite D call. The CDR3 is made up of 13 amino acids. Germline-derived CDR1 and CDR2 are WSHSY and SAAADI. The germline V and J ends were trimmed by 7 bases and 4 bases, with 10 bases remaining between them. This chain's CDR3 is CASKGIPTGELFF. Written as DNA, the CDR3 is TGCGCCAGCAAAGGGATCCCCACCGGGGAGCTGTTTTTT.

This clone was counted between two and nine times. This sequence joins TRBV7-9 and TRBJ2-7; TRBD2 agrees at 10 bases. Germline CDR1 reads SEHNR; CDR2 reads FQNEAQ (reference sequence). After removal of 4 bases from V and 2 bases from J, the junction contained 5 bases not matched to a gene. There are 15 residues in the CDR3. CDR3 nucleotides: TGTGCCAGCAGCTCTCTAGCGGGAGCCACCTACGAGCAGTACTTC. It specifies CASSSLAGATYEQYF.

The chain combines TRBV28 with TRBJ1-1; 7 bases fit TRBD1. The length of the CDR3 is 15 residues. The germline V gene encodes CDR1 MDHEN and CDR2 SYDVKM. J lost 1 base, V lost 8 bases, and 10 bases had no gene match. For the CDR3, the DNA is TGTGCCAGCTGTGCTACCAGGACAGGGAACACTGAAGCTTTCTTT. Translation: CASCATRTGNTEAFF.

The rearrangement joins TRBV27 to TRBJ2-7; a possible D gene is TRBD2 (5 bases). Trimming removed 3 bases at V and 6 bases at J, with 18 bases between. There are 15 residues in the CDR3. The germline CDR1 and CDR2 sequences are MNHEY and SMNVEV (reference sequence). CDR3 region: CASSFAAQLGGEQYF. The DNA of the CDR3 is TGTGCCAGCAGTTTCGCCGCGCAGCTCGGAGGCGAGCAGTACTTC.

This chain joins TRBV19 and TRBJ1-5; TRBD1 aligns across 10 bases. Germline-derived CDR1 and CDR2 are LNHDA and SQIVND (reference sequence). With V trimmed by 5 bases and J by 1 base, 5 bases remained unmatched. The CDR3 is made up of 16 amino acids. The CDR3 bases are TGTGCCAGTAGTCCCTTGGACAGGGGGAGCAATCAGCCCCAGCATTTT. Translated, it gives CASSPLDRGSNQPQHF.

This clone was counted once. J is TRBJ2-2 and V is TRBV2; D remains unclear. The CDR3 has 14 residues. Germline values: CDR1 SNHLY, CDR2 FYNNEI. Trimming pared 5 bases from V and 4 bases from J, leaving 11 bases between. DNA for the CDR3: TGTGCCAGCAGTCTCTTCGAAGCCACCGGGGAGCTGTTTTTT. Translation gives CASSLFEATGELFF.

This chain links TRBV2 with TRBJ2-2, with a weak D call TRBD1 (5 bases). Germline CDR1 reads SNHLY; CDR2 reads FYNNEI. This CDR3 region has 14 residues. Trimming left V 4 bases short and J 1 base short, with 7 bases between. CDR3 DNA sequence: TGTGCCAGCAGTGCTACAGGGAACACCGGGGAGCTGTTTTTT. This encodes CASSATGNTGELFF.

This clone was observed once. This rearrangement joins TRBV30 to TRBJ1-2; TRBD1 matches 7 bases. The CDR3 runs 15 residues. The trim removed 5 bases at V and 5 bases at J, leaving 14 bases unmatched. Germline V gives CDR1 GTSNPN, CDR2 SVGIG (reference sequence). The CDR3 loop is CAWEAEGGVRYGYTF. The CDR3 region has the DNA TGTGCCTGGGAGGCCGAAGGGGGCGTTCGGTATGGCTACACCTTC.

This clone was recorded only once. This chain links TRBV6-5 with TRBJ2-2; TRBD1 matches at 8 bases. The junction had 3 bases not matched to a gene; V was cut back by 6 bases and J by 0 bases. The CDR3 extends over 15 amino acids. Germline loops: CDR1 MNHEY, CDR2 SVGAGI. CDR3 residues: CASRGTGPNTGELFF. For the CDR3, the DNA is TGTGCCAGCAGGGGGACAGGCCCGAACACCGGGGAGCTGTTTTTT.

This rearrangement joins TRBV7-8 to TRBJ2-1; TRBD2 agrees at 11 bases. The J segment lost 4 bases and the V segment lost 1 base, leaving 3 bases of the junction unmatched. This CDR3 is built from 16 residues. Germline V gene data show CDR1 as SGHVS and CDR2 as FQNEAQ. For the CDR3, the DNA is TGTGCCAGCAGCTTAGAACCTAGCGGGAGGTACAATGAGCAGTTCTTC. Translating gives CASSLEPSGRYNEQFF.

The chain joins TRBV18 to TRBJ1-1; 9 bases are a match to TRBD1. This CDR3 is built from 19 residues. The V and J ends lost 0 bases and 6 bases, in that order; junction bases with no gene match: 17. Germline CDR1 reads KGHSH; CDR2 reads LQKENI. The CDR3 DNA reads as TGTGCCAGCTCACCACCGGAGGATTTTACAGGGGGCCTAGGCTCTGAAGCTTTCTTT. Its protein product is CASSPPEDFTGGLGSEAFF.

This clone has just one count. The J gene is TRBJ2-7, the V gene TRBV27; the D is unclear. Per the germline V gene, CDR1 is MNHEY and CDR2 is SMNVEV (reference sequence). The V end lost 5 bases, the J end lost 4 bases, and 6 bases lay between the germline ends. This CDR3 has 11 residues. CDR3 region: CASSMPYEQYF. The CDR3 region has the DNA TGTGCCAGCAGTATGCCTTACGAGCAGTACTTC.